This T cell receptor (beta chain) came from a study of shared clonotypes between healthy human individuals. Clones were sequenced by immunoSEQ multiplex PCR, and TCRdb holds only the in-frame ones, with some missing. The sample lists approximately 2.5 million clones, over 85% occurring once. As to this clone: The antigen is not known. This sample also contains other DNA sequences that code for the same CDR3.

CDR1 is ENHRY, CDR2 SYGVKD, per germline. With 0 bases removed from V and 0 bases from J, the gap between germline ends came to 9 bases. CDR3 length equals 15 residues. Overall study results and limits: Among donors, the sharing of clonotypes was expected to be influenced by sequencing depth. Approximately 5.3% was the fraction of naive CD4 clonotypes found shared across a few donors.

The chain combines TRBV10-3 with TRBJ2-7; D is possibly TRBD2 (6 bases). Sequencing was carried out using naive CD4+ T cells sorted from blood. The subset: CD45RA+ positively selected. This TCR was sampled from a man aged 18 to 30 in good health. The CDR3: CAISESGGNSYEQYF. As DNA, the CDR3 is TGTGCCATCAGTGAGTCTGGGGGGAACTCCTACGAGCAGTACTTC.